This TCR beta chain stems from a study of shared clonotypes between healthy human individuals. The CDR3 has 15 amino acids. Per the germline V gene, CDR1 is PRHDT and CDR2 is FYEKMQ (reference sequence). J lost 4 bases, V lost 1 base, and 4 bases had no gene match. CD45RO-negative cells were positively selected for CCR7, leaving out terminally differentiated effector memory CD45RA+ cells. Libraries were prepared by immunoSEQ multiplex PCR; TCRdb keeps only in-frame clonotypes and omits some of them. There are about 2 million clones in the sample; around 96% occur only once, and more than 0.9% lies in the top ten.

The sequence was collected from a man aged 18 to 29 in good health. The V call is TRBV13, the J call TRBJ2-7, with 10 bases fitting TRBD2. Sequences were obtained from naive CD8+ T cells sorted from blood. CDR3 nucleotides: TGTGCCAGCAGCTTAGATAGCGGGAGGCTGTACGAGCAGTACTTC. This gives the protein CASSLDSGRLYEQYF.